A selection of T cell receptor beta chains follows, all from one sample in a study of post-analysis software for immune sequencing data. TCRdb itself ran the PCR reads through MiXCR, one entry per CDR3 protein. This table has almost 700,000 distinct CDR3 sequences, around 60% appearing once. Sequencing was carried out using blood. These receptors all stem from a girl aged 2-10 years with multiple sclerosis. The CDR3 runs from the conserved cysteine through the conserved F or W.

v_call	j_call	cdr3_aa
TRBV4-2	TRBJ2-1	CASSQDQGGGYNEQFF
TRBV11-2	TRBJ2-1	CASSLTQGYGNEQFF
TRBV20-1	TRBJ1-2	CSAKMGGNYGYTF
TRBV6-2/TRBV6-3	TRBJ2-5	CASSYSQGTETQYF
TRBV20-1	TRBJ1-2	CSARSLDGYTF
TRBV6-2/TRBV6-3	TRBJ2-1	CASSWAAGGPGEQFF
TRBV20-1	TRBJ1-1	CSARVGEGNTEAFF
TRBV29-1	TRBJ2-3	CSVGEGLGTDTQYF
TRBV20-1	TRBJ1-1	CSARGGRQNTEAFF
TRBV10-1	TRBJ1-2	CASRPDWGIGYTF
TRBV5-6	TRBJ2-3	CARSLTVDSGTSDTQYF
TRBV5-1	TRBJ2-3	CASSLAEISTDTQYF
TRBV7-9	TRBJ2-5	CASSPPGQGVRETQYF
TRBV10-2	TRBJ1-5	CASSDQGQGIGNQPQHF
TRBV9	TRBJ2-3	CASSGQSTDTQYF
TRBV20-1	TRBJ2-3	CSALWPMDTQYF
TRBV12-3/TRBV12-4	TRBJ2-1	CASSLFGTGDNEQFF
TRBV4-1	TRBJ2-1	CASSALLASYNEQFF
TRBV7-8	TRBJ2-1	CASSPGFVGGTNNEQFF
TRBV29-1	TRBJ2-7	CSVEAQAGGHEQYF
TRBV5-1	TRBJ2-5	CASRSNRGHQETQYF
TRBV7-3	TRBJ2-3	CASSLSVRTSGSTDTQYF
TRBV6-1	TRBJ2-5	CASARPQTGGQETQYF
TRBV29-1	TRBJ1-1	CSVPGRGQRAFF
TRBV15	TRBJ1-1	CATSRGDVADTEAFF
TRBV7-9	TRBJ2-5	CASSFRGGRAGETQYF
TRBV7-9	TRBJ2-3	CASSLRGLGTDTQYF
TRBV7-2	TRBJ2-4	CASSLGQENIQYF
TRBV6-5	TRBJ2-7	CASSYDRDRGYEQYF
TRBV2	TRBJ2-6	CARGTSGFSGANVLTF
TRBV18	TRBJ2-3	CASSPRLSRTDTQYF
TRBV12-3/TRBV12-4	TRBJ2-6	CASSEYTGTGTSGANVLTF
TRBV12-3/TRBV12-4	TRBJ2-5	CASSPDRGPIETQYF
TRBV14	TRBJ2-1	CASSHPRGLAGYNEQFF
TRBV5-4	TRBJ2-7	CASSLGQGRNEQYF
TRBV5-1	TRBJ2-1	CASEGGNNEQFF
TRBV7-8	TRBJ2-2	CASSSGPSEETGELFF
TRBV5-5	TRBJ1-1	CASSFDTPNTEAFF
TRBV20-1	TRBJ2-7	CSAKEGADYEQYF
TRBV4-3	TRBJ1-1	CASSRLLGTEAFF
TRBV7-3	TRBJ2-3	CASSLGRGFSTDTQYF
TRBV6-1	.	CASRKGISDGIQYF
TRBV12-3/TRBV12-4	TRBJ2-1	CASSLQVGVVF
TRBV6-2/TRBV6-3	TRBJ1-2	CPQGGYTF
TRBV6-1	TRBJ2-7	CAGSEALDEQYF
TRBV7-2	TRBJ2-1	CASHLAGDYNEQFF
TRBV3-1	TRBJ2-1	CASSQVGGTSSYNEQFF
TRBV9	TRBJ2-7	CASSVGGSNAYEQYF
TRBV7-8	TRBJ2-7	CASSLFSSSQARSYEQYF
TRBV20-1	TRBJ2-7	CSASPYTGGSYEQYF
TRBV7-2	TRBJ2-1	CASSVTGRYNEQFF
TRBV7-8	TRBJ2-4	CASSQNIGTVSNIQYF
TRBV20-1	TRBJ1-2	CSATGTYGYTF
TRBV29-1	TRBJ2-5	CSVEPTGTGETQYF
TRBV20-1	TRBJ2-5	CSAGVGVETQYF
TRBV6-6	TRBJ1-1	CASSGGQVNTEAFF
TRBV29-1	TRBJ1-2	CIVVNNYGYTF
TRBV2	TRBJ1-4	CASRGLQGANEKLFF
TRBV2	TRBJ2-3	CATKKGTSGTDTQYF
TRBV4-1	TRBJ1-2	CASSQVIFGPRRTGYTF